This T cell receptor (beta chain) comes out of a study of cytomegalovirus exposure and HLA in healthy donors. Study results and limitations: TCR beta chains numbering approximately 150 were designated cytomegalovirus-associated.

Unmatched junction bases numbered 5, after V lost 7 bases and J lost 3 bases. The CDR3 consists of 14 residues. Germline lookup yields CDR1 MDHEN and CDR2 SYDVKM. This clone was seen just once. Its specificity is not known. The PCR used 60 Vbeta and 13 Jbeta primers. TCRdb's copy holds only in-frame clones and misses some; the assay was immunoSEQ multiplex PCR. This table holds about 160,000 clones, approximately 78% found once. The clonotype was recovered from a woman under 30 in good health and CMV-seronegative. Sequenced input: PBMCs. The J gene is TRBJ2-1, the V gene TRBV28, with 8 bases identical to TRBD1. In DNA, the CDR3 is TGTGCCAGCACGGACAGGGCCTTCTACAATGAGCAGTTCTTC. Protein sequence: CASTDRAFYNEQFF.